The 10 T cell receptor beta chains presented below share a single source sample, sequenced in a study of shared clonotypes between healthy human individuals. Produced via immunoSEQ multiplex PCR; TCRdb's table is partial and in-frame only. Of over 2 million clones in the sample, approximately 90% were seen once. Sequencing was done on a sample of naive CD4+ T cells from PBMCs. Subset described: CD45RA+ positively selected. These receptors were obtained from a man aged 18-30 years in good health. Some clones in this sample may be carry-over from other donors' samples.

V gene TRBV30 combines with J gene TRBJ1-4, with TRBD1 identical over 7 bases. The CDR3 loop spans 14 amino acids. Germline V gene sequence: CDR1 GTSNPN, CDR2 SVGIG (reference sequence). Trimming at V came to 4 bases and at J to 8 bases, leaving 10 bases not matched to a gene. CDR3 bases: TGTGCCTGGAACATAAACAGGGGAGAAGAAAAACTGTTTTTT. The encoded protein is CAWNINRGEEKLFF.

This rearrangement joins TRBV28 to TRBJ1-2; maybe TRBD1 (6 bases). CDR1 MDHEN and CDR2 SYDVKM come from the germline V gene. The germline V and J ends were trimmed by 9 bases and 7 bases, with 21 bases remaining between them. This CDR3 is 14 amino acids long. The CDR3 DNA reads TGTGCCAGTGAGCTAACAGGGAGGGATCGTGGCTACACCTTC. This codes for CASELTGRDRGYTF.

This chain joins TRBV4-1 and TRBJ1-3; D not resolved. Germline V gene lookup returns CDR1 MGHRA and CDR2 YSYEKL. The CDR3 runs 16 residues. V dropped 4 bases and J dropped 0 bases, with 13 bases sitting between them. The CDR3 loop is CASSRPAVLSGNTIYF. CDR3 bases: TGCGCCAGCAGCCGGCCAGCAGTCCTCTCTGGAAACACCATATATTTT.

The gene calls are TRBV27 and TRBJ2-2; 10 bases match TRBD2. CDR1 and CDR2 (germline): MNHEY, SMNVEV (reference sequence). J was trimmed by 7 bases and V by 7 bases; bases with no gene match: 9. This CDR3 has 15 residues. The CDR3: CASTAAGGYGGELFF. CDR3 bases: TGTGCCAGCACTGCAGCGGGAGGGTACGGCGGGGAGCTGTTTTTT.

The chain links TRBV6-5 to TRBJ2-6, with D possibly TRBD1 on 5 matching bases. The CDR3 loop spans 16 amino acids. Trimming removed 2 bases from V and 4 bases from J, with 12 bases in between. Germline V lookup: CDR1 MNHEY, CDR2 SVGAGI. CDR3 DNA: TGTGCCAGCAGTTACGGACAAATGTCCGGGGCCAACGTCCTGACTTTC. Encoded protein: CASSYGQMSGANVLTF.

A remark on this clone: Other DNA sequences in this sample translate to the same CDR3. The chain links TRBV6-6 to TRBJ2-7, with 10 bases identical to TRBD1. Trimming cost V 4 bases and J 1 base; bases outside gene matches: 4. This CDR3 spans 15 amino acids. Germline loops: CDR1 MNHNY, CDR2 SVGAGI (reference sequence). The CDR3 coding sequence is TGTGCCAGCAGTTTGCGGGACAGGGGATCCTACGAGCAGTACTTC. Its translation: CASSLRDRGSYEQYF.

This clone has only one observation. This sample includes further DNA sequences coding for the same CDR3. CDR3 in amino acids: CSVDRGTGETQYF. For the CDR3, the DNA is TGCAGCGTTGACCGGGGAACCGGGGAGACCCAGTACTTC. The V call is TRBV29-1, the J call TRBJ2-5, with a possible D match to TRBD2 (5 bases). CDR1 SQVTM and CDR2 ANQGSEA come from the germline V gene. Trimming stripped 3 bases from V and 5 bases from J, with 13 bases between. This CDR3 has 13 amino acids.

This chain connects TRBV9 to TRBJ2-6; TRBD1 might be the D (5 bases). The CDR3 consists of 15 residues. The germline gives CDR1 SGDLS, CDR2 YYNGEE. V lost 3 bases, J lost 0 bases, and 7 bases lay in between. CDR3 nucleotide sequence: TGTGCCAGCAGCGGACAGCCCTCTGGGGCCAACGTCCTGACTTTC. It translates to CASSGQPSGANVLTF.

CDR3 in amino acids: CASSVGDRPQETQYF. In DNA form, the CDR3 reads TGTGCCAGCAGTGTGGGGGACAGGCCCCAAGAGACCCAGTACTTC. The rearrangement uses TRBV25-1 and TRBJ2-5; the match to TRBD1 covers 8 bases. CDR3 length: 15 amino acids. J lost 1 base, V lost 4 bases, and 5 bases had no gene match. The germline V gene encodes CDR1 MGHDK and CDR2 SYGVNS.

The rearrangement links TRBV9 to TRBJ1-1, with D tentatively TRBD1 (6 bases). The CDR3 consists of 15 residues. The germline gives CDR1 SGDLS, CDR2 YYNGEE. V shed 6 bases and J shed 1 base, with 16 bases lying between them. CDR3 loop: CASTSGGAPNTEAFF. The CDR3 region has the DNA TGTGCCAGCACTTCGGGGGGGGCCCCGAACACTGAAGCTTTCTTT.